This is a list of T cell receptor beta chains from one sample in a study of T-cell memory formation after mild COVID-19. Via MiXCR, TCRdb re-called the 5' RACE reads, giving one row per CDR3 protein. The top ten hold roughly an eighth of the sample, which has roughly 560,000 distinct CDR3 sequences, just over 20% seen once. The sequenced material came from PBMCs or a T cell subset sorted from them (not recorded which). These receptors all stem from an adult woman who had mild COVID-19 (a few samples of this study predate the infection). Cell type and time point are not known. Each CDR3 is given with its conserved first and last residue. A D gene is named only where the DNA matches it firmly. Clone size is shown for a subset of rows, as once, few, many or a class of expanded clone.

D	size	V	length	J	DNA	CDR3
-	many	TRBV7-8	13	TRBJ2-3	TGTGCCAGCAGCCCCTGGGGCACAGATACGCAGTATTTT	CASSPWGTDTQYF
TRBD2	few	TRBV20-1	16	TRBJ2-3	TGCAGTGCTAGAGATTGGACTAGCGGGAGAACAGATACGCAGTATTTT	CSARDWTSGRTDTQYF
-	-	TRBV9	15	TRBJ2-7	TGTGCCAGCAGCGTAGGAAGGTCCTCTGTGGACGAGCAGTACTTC	CASSVGRSSVDEQYF
-	-	TRBV14	16	TRBJ2-2	TGTGCCAGCAGCCAAGGCGTGGTCCCTCTCACCGGGGAGCTGTTTTTT	CASSQGVVPLTGELFF
-	-	TRBV5-1	14	TRBJ2-2	TGCGCCAGCAGCCCCAGACCCGACACCGGGGAGCTGTTTTTT	CASSPRPDTGELFF
-	-	TRBV6-6	17	TRBJ2-5	TGTGCCAGCAGTTACTCGATGGTGGGAGTGGGGCAAGAGACCCAGTACTTC	CASSYSMVGVGQETQYF
TRBD2	few	TRBV3-1	14	TRBJ2-1	TGTGCCAGCAGCCCGGGACTAACGAACAATGAGCAGTTCTTC	CASSPGLTNNEQFF
-	-	TRBV20-1	16	TRBJ2-4	TGCAGTGCTCCGGTCCGGCGGAGACTAGCCAAAAACATTCAGTACTTC	CSAPVRRRLAKNIQYF
-	few	TRBV15	14	TRBJ2-3	TGTGCCACCAGCAAATACAAAGATAGAGATACGCAGTATTTT	CATSKYKDRDTQYF
-	few	TRBV6-5	15	TRBJ2-4	TGTGCCAGCAGTCCCTCAGTTTCAGGCAAAAACATTCAGTACTTC	CASSPSVSGKNIQYF
TRBD2	-	TRBV19	15	TRBJ2-7	TGTGCCAGTAGTAGGACTAGCGGGAGATATGGCGAGCAGTACTTC	CASSRTSGRYGEQYF
TRBD2	few	TRBV4-1	14	TRBJ2-5	TGCGCCAGCAGCCCCGTGGGGGGGCAAGAGACCCAGTACTTC	CASSPVGGQETQYF
-	-	TRBV7-9	16	TRBJ1-3	TGTGCCAGCAGTCGACGGACGGGCCAGGGAAGCAACACCATATATTTT	CASSRRTGQGSNTIYF
-	many	TRBV7-9	14	TRBJ2-5	TGTGCCAGCAGCTTACTCCAGGGGTACGAGACCCAGTACTTC	CASSLLQGYETQYF
TRBD1	-	TRBV4-1	15	TRBJ1-2	TGCGCCAGCAGCATCGGGACAGTCCTAAAATATGGCTACACCTTC	CASSIGTVLKYGYTF
-	-	TRBV9	14	TRBJ1-1	TGTGCCAGCAGTCCGACAGCCGTGAACACTGAAGCTTTCTTT	CASSPTAVNTEAFF
TRBD1	-	TRBV30	12	TRBJ2-7	TGTGCCTGGCACGGGACAGGGTACGAGCAGTACTTC	CAWHGTGYEQYF
TRBD2	-	TRBV12-3/TRBV12-4	17	TRBJ2-2	TGTGCCAGCAGTTTAGCGGTCGGCAGGGAGGGGACCGGGGAGCTGTTTTTT	CASSLAVGREGTGELFF
-	-	TRBV7-9	12	TRBJ1-1	TGTGCCAGCAGCCCGCCCGGTCCGGGAGCTTTCTTT	CASSPPGPGAFF
-	-	TRBV27	14	TRBJ2-5	TGTGCCAGCAGTTCTGACAGCCTAGGAGAGACCCAGTACTTC	CASSSDSLGETQYF
TRBD1	-	TRBV29-1	14	TRBJ1-1	TGCAGCGTTCCGCGGACAGGGGAGAACACTGAAGCTTTCTTT	CSVPRTGENTEAFF
-	few	TRBV30	14	TRBJ1-2	TGTGCCTGGAGGTCCCCGTACAGGAACTATGGCTACACCTTC	CAWRSPYRNYGYTF
TRBD2	few	TRBV9	14	TRBJ2-1	TGTGCCAGCAGCGGGACTAGCGGGAGTCATGAGCAGTTCTTC	CASSGTSGSHEQFF
-	-	TRBV7-9	15	TRBJ1-3	TGTGCCAGCAGCTCGTTCGGAGCGACTGGAAACACCATATATTTT	CASSSFGATGNTIYF
-	-	TRBV12-3/TRBV12-4	17	TRBJ1-1	TGTGCCAGCAGCCCACCTTACCCGGGGGCGGGGGGCACTGAAGCTTTCTTT	CASSPPYPGAGGTEAFF
-	-	TRBV5-4	15	TRBJ2-7	TGTGCCAGCAGCGCAGGGCCCACTACCTCCTACGAGCAGTACTTC	CASSAGPTTSYEQYF
-	-	TRBV30	13	TRBJ2-5	TGTGCCTCACGAGGGGGGGCTCAAGAGACCCAGTACTTC	CASRGGAQETQYF
-	-	TRBV6-2/TRBV6-3	14	TRBJ1-1	TGTGCCAGCAGTCGATCCTCTCTGAGTACTGAAGCTTTCTTT	CASSRSSLSTEAFF
-	-	TRBV5-6	16	TRBJ2-2	TGTGCCAGCAGCTTGTTGGGGACTCCGAACACCGGGGAGCTGTTTTTT	CASSLLGTPNTGELFF
-	few	TRBV29-1	14	TRBJ2-3	TGCAGCGCCGAGGAGGGGGCGTTGGGAGATACGCAGTATTTT	CSAEEGALGDTQYF
TRBD1	-	TRBV20-1	13	TRBJ1-2	TGCAGTGCTTTACCCCGGGACAGGGTTGGCTACACCTTC	CSALPRDRVGYTF